The rows below give T cell receptor beta chains drawn from one sample of a study of blood T cell repertoires in COVID-19. Method: immunoSEQ multiplex PCR; TCRdb's copy keeps in-frame clones and lacks some. The sample holds approximately 180,000 clones, around 80% seen once. Sequenced sample: peripheral blood. These receptors all stem from a woman in her 70s with acute or convalescent COVID-19. Each CDR3 is given with its conserved first and last residue. The D gene is left open where the match is weak. The listing skips clone size in some rows; elsewhere it reads once, few, many or a size class.

J gene | V gene | clone size | D gene | CDR3 DNA | CDR3 protein
TRBJ1-1 | TRBV3-1/TRBV3-2 | . | . | TGTGCCAGCAGCCAAGAACTTACTGAAGCTTTCTTT | CASSQELTEAFF
TRBJ1-6 | TRBV4-1 | . | . | TGCGCCAGCAGCCAAGACAGGGCTAATTCACCCCTCCACTTT | CASSQDRANSPLHF
TRBJ2-1 | TRBV9 | . | TRBD1 | TGTGCCAGTACGACAGGGGGCGGGAATGAGCAGTTCTTC | CASTTGGGNEQFF
TRBJ1-1 | TRBV11-2 | . | . | TGTGCCAGCAGCTTAGACAGTTACCCCACTGAAGCTTTCTTT | CASSLDSYPTEAFF
TRBJ1-1 | TRBV23-1 | . | . | TGCGCCAGCAGTCAACCCCTTAAAAATGAAGCTTTCTTT | CASSQPLKNEAFF
TRBJ1-6 | TRBV7-8 | . | . | TGTGCCAGCAGCCCCCGGGAGGGAAATTCACCCCTCCACTTT | CASSPREGNSPLHF
TRBJ1-5 | TRBV28 | once | . | TGTGCCACATTGGCCCGGGGGCAGCCCCAGCATTTT | CATLARGQPQHF
TRBJ1-6 | TRBV30 | . | . | TGTGCCTGGAGTGTCACAGGGTCGGGCAATTCACCCCTCCACTTT | CAWSVTGSGNSPLHF
TRBJ1-2 | TRBV7-9 | once | TRBD1 | TGTGCCAGCAGCTTAGGACAGGGCTATGGCTACACCTTC | CASSLGQGYGYTF
TRBJ2-5 | TRBV4-1 | . | TRBD2 | TGCGCCAGCAGCCAAGGCGGACTAGCGGGGGACCAAGAGACCCAGTACTTC | CASSQGGLAGDQETQYF
TRBJ2-5 | TRBV5-6 | . | . | TGTGCCAGCAGCTTTGACAGACAAGAGACCCAGTACTTC | CASSFDRQETQYF
TRBJ2-2 | TRBV12-3/TRBV12-4 | few | . | TGTGCCAGCAGTCTTACCAGCACCGGGGAGCTGTTTTTT | CASSLTSTGELFF
TRBJ2-7 | TRBV6-1 | few | TRBD1 | TGTGCCAGCAGTGATGCGGACAGGAGTCCTAACTACGAGCAGTACTTC | CASSDADRSPNYEQYF
TRBJ1-1 | TRBV7-2 | . | . | TGTGCCAGCAGCTTTCGAGCGAACACTGAAGCTTTCTTT | CASSFRANTEAFF
TRBJ2-5 | TRBV11-2 | once | TRBD2 | TGTGCCAGCAGCTTGGGACTAGCGGGACCCGATTTACGGGGTGAGACCCAGTACTTC | CASSLGLAGPDLRGETQYF
TRBJ1-4 | TRBV3-1/TRBV3-2 | . | . | TGTGCCAGCAGCCAAGCCGCAGGGAGGAATGAAAAACTGTTTTTT | CASSQAAGRNEKLFF
TRBJ1-1 | TRBV6-2/TRBV6-3 | . | . | TGTGCCAGCAGTTACGTGGCAGGGAAAGCTTTCTTT | CASSYVAGKAFF
TRBJ1-2 | TRBV9 | . | . | TGTGCCAGCAGCCCACGAGCGGGGTTGAGTAACTATGGCTACACCTTC | CASSPRAGLSNYGYTF
TRBJ2-1 | TRBV11-2 | . | . | TGTGCCAGCAGCTTAGATCGAGGGCAAAGCTCCTACAATGAGCAGTTCTTC | CASSLDRGQSSYNEQFF
TRBJ2-7 | TRBV5-4 | . | . | TGTGCCAGCAGCTCCCCAGGGACACCCTCCTACGAGCAGTACTTC | CASSSPGTPSYEQYF
TRBJ2-2 | TRBV7-9 | . | TRBD1 | TGTGCCAGCAGCTCCACTACAGGGGGCTCGGGCACCGGGGAGCTGTTTTTT | CASSSTTGGSGTGELFF
TRBJ2-3 | TRBV30 | . | . | TGTGCCTGGAGTGTAGCATCCGGTGGAGGGGATACGCAGTATTTT | CAWSVASGGGDTQYF